The 32 T cell receptor beta chains presented below share a single source sample, sequenced in a study of shared clonotypes between healthy human individuals. Sequenced by immunoSEQ multiplex PCR; TCRdb stores in-frame clones only, minus some. This table has 2.5 million or so clones, around nine tenths appearing once. The sequenced material came from naive CD4+ T cells sorted from blood. As to subset: CD45RA+ positively selected. These receptors originate from a man aged 18 to 35 in good health.

The J gene is TRBJ1-2, the V gene TRBV21-1. TRBV21-1 corresponds to a pseudogene. The CDR3 loop spans 13 amino acids. The CDR3 DNA follows: TGTGCCAGCAGCAAACACGGTACCTATGGCTACACCTTC. Translated: CASSKHGTYGYTF.

Notes on this clone: Within the sample, other DNA sequences also encode this same CDR3. J is TRBJ1-1 and V is TRBV9; D gene uncertain. Germline CDR1 SGDLS, CDR2 YYNGEE. The CDR3 is made up of 13 amino acids. V was trimmed by 0 bases and J by 1 base, leaving 4 bases between them. This CDR3 reads CASSVGENTEAFF. DNA for the CDR3: TGTGCCAGCAGCGTAGGAGAGAACACTGAAGCTTTCTTT.

As for this clone: Other DNA sequences in the same sample also yield this CDR3. The gene calls are TRBV30 and TRBJ1-2; D not resolved. V was trimmed by 0 bases and J by 5 bases, leaving 4 bases between them. The CDR3 length is 11 residues. Germline V gene lookup returns CDR1 GTSNPN and CDR2 SVGIG (reference sequence). CDR3: CAWSVLYGYTF. As DNA, the CDR3 is TGTGCCTGGAGTGTTCTGTATGGCTACACCTTC.

This sequence joins TRBV29-1 and TRBJ1-2; TRBD1 might be the D (5 bases). CDR1 is SQVTM and CDR2 is ANQGSEA in the germline V gene. The V end was cut by 2 bases, the J end by 4 bases, with 11 bases between. There are 13 residues in the CDR3. The CDR3 reads CSVEQGFIYGYTF. The CDR3 region has the DNA TGCAGCGTTGAACAGGGCTTCATCTATGGCTACACCTTC.

V usage is TRBV30 and J usage is TRBJ1-4; D unresolved. This CDR3 contains 11 residues. Germline CDR1 and CDR2: GTSNPN and SVGIG (reference sequence). V was shortened by 5 bases and J by 8 bases, with 9 bases between the two germline ends. This CDR3 reads CAWATLEKLFF. The CDR3, as DNA: TGTGCCTGGGCAACTTTGGAAAAACTGTTTTTT.

V and J are TRBV10-3 and TRBJ2-1; D remains ambiguous. Trimming shortened V by 4 bases and J by 5 bases, and 6 bases separated the two germline ends. Per germline, CDR1 ENHRY and CDR2 SYGVKD. The CDR3 is made up of 12 amino acids. The CDR3 region is CAISGGDNEQFF. CDR3 sequence (DNA): TGTGCCATCAGTGGCGGTGACAATGAGCAGTTCTTC.

The gene calls are TRBV30 and TRBJ2-4, with TRBD1 as a possible D gene (6 bases). Germline-derived CDR1 and CDR2 are GTSNPN and SVGIG (reference sequence). The CDR3 sequence is 13 residues long. Trimming took off 1 base at V and 5 bases at J, with 9 bases between the two ends. Here the CDR3 reads CAWSGGHQNIQYF. CDR3 nucleotide sequence: TGTGCCTGGAGTGGGGGACACCAAAACATTCAGTACTTC. The full variable domain, its missing parts supplied by reference TRBV30 and TRBJ2-4, is SQTIHQWPATLVQPVGSPLSLECTVEGTSNPNLYWYRQAAGRGLQLLFYSVGIGQISSEVPQNLSASRPQDRQFILSSKKLLLSDSGFYLCAWSGGHQNIQYFGAGTRLSVL.

The chain has TRBV9 and TRBJ2-5; 8 bases agree with TRBD2. CDR1 SGDLS and CDR2 YYNGEE come from the germline V gene. The V gene end was trimmed by 4 bases and the J gene end by 4 bases; junction bases not matched to a gene: 12. The CDR3 covers 16 residues. In nucleotides, the CDR3 is TGTGCCAGCAGCTCTTGGACCGGGGGGGCCGGAGAGACCCAGTACTTC. This translates into CASSSWTGGAGETQYF.

This chain uses TRBV11-2 with TRBJ1-1; 8 nucleotides align to TRBD1. The germline V gene encodes CDR1 SGHAT and CDR2 FQNNGV. The V gene end was trimmed by 11 bases and the J gene end by 1 base; junction bases not matched to a gene: 6. The length of the CDR3 is 13 residues. In DNA form, the CDR3 reads TGTGCCGGAAAGGGACAGGAGAACACTGAAGCTTTCTTT. As protein: CAGKGQENTEAFF.

This clone was picked up a small number of times. The rearrangement uses TRBV30 and TRBJ1-1; weak D call: TRBD1 (6 bases). CDR3 length: 14 amino acids. The V gene's germline CDR1 is GTSNPN and CDR2 SVGIG (reference sequence). V shed 2 bases and J shed 3 bases, with 13 bases lying between them. The CDR3, as DNA: TGTGCCTGGAGTACAGGGTTCCCGGACACTGAAGCTTTCTTT. Protein product: CAWSTGFPDTEAFF.

V usage is TRBV9 and J usage is TRBJ1-6; no clear D gene. This CDR3 has 15 residues. The germline CDR1 and CDR2 sequences are SGDLS and YYNGEE. Trimming took 0 bases from V and 7 from J, leaving 11 bases between them. DNA of the CDR3: TGTGCCAGCAGCGTAGAACAGAGCATGAATTCACCCCTCCACTTT. Residues: CASSVEQSMNSPLHF.

The chain recombines TRBV30 with TRBJ2-3; a possible D gene is TRBD2 (5 bases). V was pared by 0 bases and J by 6 bases, with 13 bases between. The CDR3 contains 14 residues. Germline values: CDR1 GTSNPN, CDR2 SVGIG (reference sequence). The CDR3 DNA follows: TGTGCCTGGAGTGTATTCGGGGTTTTCGATACGCAGTATTTT. Residues: CAWSVFGVFDTQYF.

The rearrangement links TRBV21-1 to TRBJ1-1; whether TRBD1, the table's D call, matches the DNA was not checked. TRBV21-1 is described as a pseudogene. The CDR3 contains 14 residues. The CDR3 is CASSKEWGHTEAFF. The CDR3 region has the DNA TGTGCCAGCAGCAAAGAGTGGGGCCACACTGAAGCTTTCTTT.

The chain employs TRBV6-1 and TRBJ2-7; 8 bases are a match to TRBD2. The CDR3 extends over 16 amino acids. The trim removed 0 bases at V and 4 bases at J, leaving 8 bases unmatched. Germline CDR1 and CDR2: MNHNS and SASEGT. CDR3 bases: TGTGCCAGCAGTGAAGCAAGGCGGGGGGCACAATACGAGCAGTACTTC. Its translation is CASSEARRGAQYEQYF.

The chain employs TRBV6-1 and TRBJ2-2; D is possibly TRBD1 (5 bases). CDR1 and CDR2 (germline): MNHNS, SASEGT. The V end lost 2 bases, the J end lost 7 bases, and 17 bases lay between the germline ends. The CDR3 has 16 residues. The CDR3 region is CASSESGPGYGGELFF. In DNA form, the CDR3 reads TGTGCCAGCAGTGAATCTGGCCCAGGGTATGGCGGGGAGCTGTTTTTT.

In the case of this clone: The same CDR3 arises from other DNA sequences in this sample as well. V and J are TRBV10-2 and TRBJ2-2; 9 bases are a match to TRBD1. CDR3 length: 14 amino acids. CDR1 and CDR2 from the germline V gene are WSHSY and SAAADI. V lost 6 bases and J lost 1; bases outside the gene matches: 0. As DNA, the CDR3 is TGCGCCAGCAGGGGACAGGGGAACACCGGGGAGCTGTTTTTT. Translating it yields CASRGQGNTGELFF.

The chain's CDR3 is CASSRASGGYEQYF. CDR3 nucleotide sequence: TGTGCCAGCAGCCGCGCTAGCGGGGGGTACGAGCAGTACTTC. The V gene is TRBV6-6, the J gene TRBJ2-7; 11 bases map to TRBD2. The V and J ends lost 6 bases and 4 bases, in that order; junction bases with no gene match: 5. Germline V gene lookup returns CDR1 MNHNY and CDR2 SVGAGI (reference sequence). The CDR3 sequence is 14 residues long.

The CDR3 loop is CASSLPAGGIGEQYF. Written as DNA, the CDR3 is TGCGCCAGCAGCTTGCCAGCGGGAGGCATTGGCGAGCAGTACTTC. The chain joins TRBV5-1 to TRBJ2-7, with 9 bases that match TRBD2. From germline, CDR1 is SGHRS and CDR2 YFSETQ. V was clipped by 1 base and J by 6 bases; unmatched bases: 8. The CDR3 has 15 residues. The complete variable domain, with remaining parts taken from reference TRBV5-1 and TRBJ2-7, reads KAGVTQTPRYLIKTRGQQVTLSCSPISGHRSVSWYQQTPGQGLQFLFEYFSETQRNKGNFPGRFSGRQFSNSRSEMNVSTLELGDSALYLCASSLPAGGIGEQYFGPGTRLTVT.

The genes are TRBV29-1 and TRBJ1-2, with TRBD1 matching over 7 bases. Germline trimming cut 6 bases from V and 8 bases from J; bases unmatched to any gene: 15. Germline V gives CDR1 SQVTM, CDR2 ANQGSEA. The CDR3 is 14 amino acids. In DNA form, the CDR3 reads TGCAGCGTCCTACTCCATCGACAGGGTGTAGGCTACACCTTC. It yields the protein CSVLLHRQGVGYTF.

This clone occurred once. This chain links TRBV10-2 with TRBJ2-2; TRBD1 might be the D (6 bases). The CDR3 extends over 14 amino acids. CDR1 and CDR2 (germline): WSHSY, SAAADI. The V end lost 6 bases, the J end lost 5 bases, and 13 bases lay between the germline ends. CDR3 region: CASSLAQGTGELFF. As DNA, the CDR3 is TGCGCCAGCAGCTTGGCCCAGGGGACCGGGGAGCTGTTTTTT.

The chain recombines TRBV4-1 with TRBJ2-5; tentative D call: TRBD2 (6 bases). V lost 1 base, J lost 5 bases, and 20 bases lay in between. This CDR3 has 17 amino acids. Germline CDR1 reads MGHRA; CDR2 reads YSYEKL. The CDR3 region is CASSQGDGSPVRETQYF. The CDR3 bases are TGCGCCAGCAGCCAAGGAGACGGGAGTCCGGTGAGGGAGACCCAGTACTTC.

V is TRBV10-3 and J is TRBJ2-1, with 8 bases identical to TRBD2. The germline V gene has CDR1 ENHRY and CDR2 SYGVKD. The V and J ends lost 3 bases and 8 bases, in that order; junction bases with no gene match: 9. The CDR3 extends over 15 amino acids. This CDR3 reads CAISDNGRALDEQFF. In nucleotides, the CDR3 is TGTGCCATCAGTGATAACGGGAGGGCCCTGGATGAGCAGTTCTTC.

This clone has a handful of counts. The V gene is TRBV5-5, the J gene TRBJ1-5; D uncertain. The CDR3 has 15 amino acids. Trimming left V 1 base short and J 0 bases short, with 8 bases between. CDR1 is SGHKS, CDR2 YYEKEE, per germline (reference sequence). In DNA form, the CDR3 reads TGTGCCAGCAGCTTGAACACGTATAGCAATCAGCCCCAGCATTTT. Translation: CASSLNTYSNQPQHF.

The CDR3 nucleotides are TGTGCCAGCAGCCCCCGAGATACGCAGTATTTT. It specifies CASSPRDTQYF. The chain employs TRBV11-2 and TRBJ2-3; D gene unclear. Germline V lookup: CDR1 SGHAT, CDR2 FQNNGV. Trimming took off 5 bases at V and 5 bases at J, with 5 bases between the two ends. The CDR3 is made up of 11 amino acids.

Comment on this clone: Other DNA sequences from this sample encode an identical CDR3 as well. This chain uses TRBV5-1 with TRBJ2-5; no reliable D call. CDR3 length: 14 residues. V lost 0 bases, J lost 5 bases, and 11 bases lay in between. Germline-derived CDR1 and CDR2 are SGHRS and YFSETQ. CDR3 in amino acids: CASSLEAGRETQYF. CDR3 DNA sequence: TGCGCCAGCAGCTTGGAGGCAGGCCGGGAGACCCAGTACTTC.

This chain uses TRBV4-3 with TRBJ1-2; a weak D match, TRBD1 (5 bases). With 0 bases removed from V and 2 bases from J, the gap between germline ends came to 13 bases. Germline-derived CDR1 and CDR2 are LGHNA and YSLEER. This CDR3 is built from 16 residues. CDR3 loop: CASSQDLVGVNYGYTF. The CDR3, as DNA: TGCGCCAGCAGCCAAGATCTGGTAGGGGTCAACTATGGCTACACCTTC.

The chain recombines TRBV7-2 with TRBJ2-7, with D hard to call. Trimming pared 0 bases from V and 2 bases from J, leaving 5 bases between. Germline V gene sequence: CDR1 SGHTA, CDR2 FQGNSA. CDR3 size: 13 residues. CDR3 loop: CASSLARPYEQYF. For the CDR3, the DNA is TGTGCCAGCAGCTTAGCTAGGCCCTACGAGCAGTACTTC. Supplemented by reference TRBV7-2 and TRBJ2-7, the full variable domain reads GAGVSQSPSNKVTEKGKDVELRCDPISGHTALYWYRQSLGQGLEFLIYFQGNSAPDKSGLPSDRFSAERTGGSVSTLTIQRTQQEDSAVYLCASSLARPYEQYFGPGTRLTVT.

The chain employs TRBV4-1 and TRBJ2-5, with 14 nucleotides matching TRBD2. Germline-derived CDR1 and CDR2 are MGHRA and YSYEKL. This CDR3 region has 16 residues. V was clipped by 3 bases and J by 1 base; unmatched bases: 1. CDR3 coding DNA: TGCGCCAGCAGCCAGGGACTAGCGGGAGCCCAAGAGACCCAGTACTTC. Protein: CASSQGLAGAQETQYF.

The gene calls are TRBV10-3 and TRBJ2-1; D assignment may be TRBD1 or TRBD2 (5 bases each). Between the trimmed V and J ends, which lost 0 bases and 6 bases, there was a span of 9 bases. Germline CDR1 ENHRY, CDR2 SYGVKD. The CDR3 loop spans 14 amino acids. The CDR3 loop reads CAISESTGLNEQFF. In DNA, the CDR3 is TGTGCCATCAGTGAGTCAACAGGACTCAATGAGCAGTTCTTC.

The V gene is TRBV10-3, the J gene TRBJ2-7; TRBD2 aligns across 10 bases. The CDR3 has 18 amino acids. From germline, CDR1 is ENHRY and CDR2 SYGVKD. Trimming took 2 bases from V and 3 from J; bases not matched to a gene: 13. For the CDR3, the DNA is TGTGCCATCAGTGAGGAGGGACTAGCGAAATCCCGATTCTACGAGCAGTACTTC. Its translation is CAISEEGLAKSRFYEQYF.

The DNA of the CDR3 is TGCGCCAGCAGCCCGGAGGGTAGTCAGCCCCAGCATTTT. Translation gives CASSPEGSQPQHF. The genes are TRBV5-1 and TRBJ1-5; no reliable D call. Between the trimmed V and J ends, which lost 4 bases and 6 bases, there was a span of 11 bases. The CDR3 has 13 amino acids. Germline assignment: CDR1 SGHRS and CDR2 YFSETQ.

V is TRBV10-3 and J is TRBJ2-5; D is uncertain. Trimming stripped 6 bases from V and 1 base from J, with 9 bases between. The V gene's germline CDR1 is ENHRY and CDR2 SYGVKD. The CDR3 runs 13 residues. Here the CDR3 reads CAISDLPQETQYF. The CDR3 DNA follows: TGTGCCATCAGCGACCTACCCCAAGAGACCCAGTACTTC.